What follows are 8 T cell receptor beta chains derived from one specimen sequenced in a study of tumor-infiltrating lymphocytes in oesophageal squamous cell carcinoma. Each CDR3 protein gets one entry after TCRdb re-called the PCR reads with MiXCR. Among around 13,000 distinct CDR3 sequences listed, under 65% were seen once. The specimen sequenced was esophageal tumor tissue. The receptors here all came from a female donor with esophageal squamous cell carcinoma.

This clonotype was recorded a few times. This may be a read error: a much more frequent sequence differs by one nucleotide. The chain carries TRBV24-1 and TRBJ2-7, with D perhaps matching TRBD2 (6 bases). V lost 1 base and J lost 6, with 9 bases in between. CDR1 and CDR2 (germline): KGHDR, SFDVKD. CDR3 length equals 13 residues. The CDR3 region has the DNA TGTGCCACCAGTGATTTCCGGGACTCCGAGCAGTACTTC. As protein: CATSDFRDSEQYF.

J is TRBJ2-5 and V is TRBV7-2; D unclear. The assigned J gene may be wrong: the sequence end matches TRBJ2-1 better. Per the germline V gene, CDR1 is SGHTA and CDR2 is FQGNSA. The CDR3 totals 15 residues. CDR3 sequence: CASSLVGQVNNEQFF. In DNA form, the CDR3 reads TGTGCCAGCAGCTTAGTCGGGCAGGTCAACAATGAGCAGTTCTTC.

Turning to this clonotype: A clone one base away is much larger, so this may be a read error. The CDR3 bases are TGCGCCAGCAGCTCACTCCCCTGGACAGGGATGAATACCGGGGAGCTGTATTTT. It yields the protein CASSSLPWTGMNTGELYF. J is TRBJ2-3 and V is TRBV5-1, with 8 nucleotides matching TRBD1. CDR3 length equals 18 residues. The germline V gene encodes CDR1 SGHRS and CDR2 YFSETQ. The V segment lost 3 bases and the J segment 14 bases; nucleotides outside the gene matches: 26. The whole variable domain, filled in from reference TRBV5-1 and TRBJ2-3, reads KAGVTQTPRYLIKTRGQQVTLSCSPISGHRSVSWYQQTPGQGLQFLFEYFSETQRNKGNFPGRFSGRQFSNSRSEMNVSTLELGDSALYLCASSSLPWTGMNTGELYFGPGTRLTVL.

The rearrangement links TRBV6-6 to TRBJ2-1; D gene ambiguous. The CDR3 runs to 14 residues. Germline V lookup: CDR1 MNHNY, CDR2 SVGAGI (reference sequence). V gave up 0 bases and J gave up 6 bases, with 9 bases separating them. As DNA, the CDR3 is TGTGCCAGCAGTTACTCGGGCAGAGGCAATGAGCAGTTCTTC. As protein: CASSYSGRGNEQFF.

By frequency in the sample, this clonotype is medium-sized. This rearrangement joins TRBV5-1 to TRBJ1-2; D is uncertain. With 2 bases removed from V and 2 bases from J, the gap between germline ends came to 7 bases. This CDR3 spans 13 amino acids. Germline values: CDR1 SGHRS, CDR2 YFSETQ. The CDR3: CASSFQENYGYTF. The CDR3 nucleotides are TGCGCCAGCAGCTTCCAGGAGAACTATGGCTACACCTTC.

This clonotype was seen ten or more times. V and J are TRBV11-2 and TRBJ2-3; D is perhaps TRBD2 (6 bases). Per the germline V gene, CDR1 is SGHAT and CDR2 is FQNNGV. V dropped 5 bases and J dropped 4 bases, with 16 bases sitting between them. This CDR3 region has 15 residues. The CDR3 coding sequence is TGTGCCAGCAGCCCCCGGCTAGCGACGGCAGATACGCAGTATTTT. Translating it yields CASSPRLATADTQYF.

A remark on this clonotype: The conserved phenylalanine or tryptophan is not found at the CDR3 terminus, so this likely reflects a read error. It is unclear where the CDR3 begins or ends on the DNA, so no DNA is shown, and the CDR3 is as TCRdb lists it. V usage is TRBV28 and J usage is TRBJ2-7; the table names TRBD1, a call not compared with the DNA. Germline V gene sequence: CDR1 MDHEN, CDR2 SYDVKM. From its first to its last residue, the CDR3 has 17 amino acids. The CDR3 spells CASSITDPGVGGYTFGS.

As to this clonotype: Because it lacks the conserved phenylalanine or tryptophan at the end, this CDR3 is likely a read error. No DNA is shown, since the ends of the CDR3 on it are uncertain; the CDR3 is the one TCRdb lists. This rearrangement joins TRBV11-3 to TRBJ2-6; the DNA was not compared with TRBD2, the D call given in the table. The germline gives CDR1 SGHNT, CDR2 YENEEA. The CDR3 has 18 residues if both end residues are counted. The CDR3 loop reads CASSLDGTSGYNEQFFGA.